This TCR beta chain emerged from a study of beta chain features in type 1 diabetes. A few counts support this clone. The V segment lost 6 bases and the J segment 0 bases; nucleotides outside the gene matches: 9. Per the germline V gene, CDR1 is KGHSH and CDR2 is LQKENI. This CDR3 comprises 17 residues. Reverse transcribing all isolated RNA meant expressed TCRB transcripts were sequenced. Produced via immunoSEQ multiplex PCR; TCRdb's table is partial and in-frame only. This sample carries 130,000 or so clones, around a tenth of them seen once, and the ten largest clones take about 0.6%. The rearrangement uses TRBV18 and TRBJ1-1; 11 bases are a match to TRBD1. The clonotype originates from a woman aged 40 to 50 in good health. The sample consisted of central memory CD4+ T cells from blood. The CDR3, as DNA: TGTGCCAGCTCGCCCGTAGGGACAGGGGGGGTGAACACTGAAGCTTTCTTT. Its translation: CASSPVGTGGVNTEAFF.